This T cell receptor beta chain was profiled in a study of glioma-infiltrating T cells. With regard to this clonotype: As yet, its antigen is unknown. Germline and junction disagree at one end, which may indicate a read error.

Study-level points and caveats: CDR3 overlap between tissue and blood was very small. Tissue-blood divergence was below expectation in non-neoplastic patients, above in gliomas.

Using RNA template, CDR3s of TCR alpha and beta were amplified with iRepertoire arm-PCR. TCRdb fed the multiplex PCR reads into MiXCR, producing one record per CDR3 protein. This table holds 100,000 to 150,000 distinct CDR3 sequences, 20% to 25% found once. CDR1 is SGHDN and CDR2 is FVKESK in the germline V gene. This CDR3 contains 16 residues. The V and J genes are TRBV14 and TRBJ1-3; D is possibly TRBD1 (6 bases). Input material: glioma tissue, nonneoplastic brain tissue, or PBMCs (not recorded which). This receptor was taken from a human donor with low-grade glioma or glioblastoma, undergoing nonglioma brain surgery, or in good health (not recorded which). The CDR3 reads CASSQPGATSANTIYF. The CDR3 nucleotides read TGTGCCAGCAGCCAACCGGGGGCAACCTCTGCAAACACCATATATTTT.